These 17 T cell receptor beta chains share one sample of origin, sequenced in a study of blood T cells in healthy people across ages. A second roughly 6 to 11 cycle PCR used barcoded and J-beta primers. In TCRdb, the 5' RACE reads were re-called with MiXCR into one record per CDR3 protein. The data hold 800,000 or so distinct CDR3 sequences, with 20% to 25% observed a single time. This sample was also put to use in a study of T cells of mothers and their children.

Sequenced: blood. These receptors were obtained from a boy aged 5-17 years in good health.

This clonotype was observed a handful of times. This chain joins TRBV7-9 and TRBJ2-5, with 8 nucleotides matching TRBD2. Trimming took 6 bases from V and 1 from J; bases not matched to a gene: 7. Germline loops: CDR1 SEHNR, CDR2 FQNEAQ (reference sequence). The CDR3 is 15 residues long. CDR3 nucleotide sequence: TGTGCCAGCAGGGCCACGGGGGGGCCCCAAGAGACCCAGTACTTC. Translated: CASRATGGPQETQYF.

In its sample, this clonotype was seen a few times. This chain uses TRBV20-1 with TRBJ2-7; possible D gene TRBD1, 5 bases. The CDR3 extends over 12 amino acids. The V end lost 0 bases, the J end lost 6 bases, and 9 bases lay between the germline ends. Germline assignment: CDR1 DFQATT and CDR2 SNEGSKA (reference sequence). CDR3 bases: TGCAGTGCTAGAGATGCAGGGTCCGAGCAGTACTTC. Translating gives CSARDAGSEQYF.

This clonotype was recorded a few times. This chain connects TRBV29-1 to TRBJ2-7; TRBD2 agrees at 8 bases. CDR1 is SQVTM and CDR2 is ANQGSEA in the germline V gene. V shed 7 bases and J 2 bases; nucleotides not matched to a gene: 4. The CDR3 has 12 residues. The CDR3 DNA follows: TGCAGCGCATTAGCGGGAACCTACGAGCAGTACTTC. Encoded protein: CSALAGTYEQYF.

The genes are TRBV2 and TRBJ2-5; 14 bases are a match to TRBD2. V dropped 3 bases and J dropped 5; count of bases not matched to a gene: 11. The length of the CDR3 is 18 residues. In germline, CDR1 is SNHLY, CDR2 FYNNEI. CDR3 sequence reads: CASSEITKTSGGEETQYF. The CDR3 nucleotides are TGTGCCAGCAGTGAGATAACAAAGACTAGCGGGGGGGAGGAGACCCAGTACTTC.

The table lists this clonotype with a few counts. The V gene is TRBV7-3, the J gene TRBJ1-1; D remains unclear. The germline CDR1 and CDR2 sequences are SGHTA and FQGTGA. V shed 0 bases and J shed 4 bases, with 6 bases lying between them. The CDR3 has 13 residues. In nucleotides, the CDR3 is TGTGCCAGCAGCTTAACGACGGTCACTGAAGCTTTCTTT. Its translation is CASSLTTVTEAFF. The complete variable domain, with remaining parts taken from reference TRBV7-3 and TRBJ1-1, reads GAGVSQTPSNKVTEKGKYVELRCDPISGHTALYWYRQSLGQGPEFLIYFQGTGAADDSGLPNDRFFAVRPEGSVSTLKIQRTERGDSAVYLCASSLTTVTEAFFGQGTRLTVV.

The DNA of the CDR3 is TGTGCCAGCAGTTCGGAGGGCCCGACAGATACGCAGTATTTT. Its protein product is CASSSEGPTDTQYF. The chain uses TRBV12-3 or TRBV12-4 and TRBJ2-3, with D possibly matching TRBD2 (6 bases). The V and J ends lost 4 bases and 3 bases respectively, with 11 bases between them. This CDR3 spans 14 amino acids.

The CDR3 loop reads CASSLSDTNTEAFF. In DNA form, the CDR3 reads TGTGCCAGCAGTTTATCGGACACGAACACTGAAGCTTTCTTT. The V call is TRBV27, the J call TRBJ1-1; weak D call: TRBD1 (5 bases). V was shortened by 0 bases and J by 1 base, with 6 bases between the two germline ends. The germline V gene has CDR1 MNHEY and CDR2 SMNVEV (reference sequence). The CDR3 spans 14 residues.

In this sample, this clonotype turned up once. The V gene is TRBV27, the J gene TRBJ1-2; TRBD1 matches 9 bases. The V gene's germline CDR1 is MNHEY and CDR2 SMNVEV (reference sequence). Trimming at V came to 6 bases and at J to 8 bases, leaving 4 bases not matched to a gene. There are 12 residues in the CDR3. In DNA, the CDR3 is TGTGCCAGCAGAACAGGGGGCTCGGGCTACACCTTC. Protein: CASRTGGSGYTF.

This clonotype was detected a few times. The V gene is TRBV29-1, the J gene TRBJ2-1; 7 nucleotides agree with TRBD1. Germline loops: CDR1 SQVTM, CDR2 ANQGSEA. The CDR3 consists of 15 residues. V lost 5 bases and J lost 0; bases outside the gene matches: 7. This chain's CDR3 is CSVSRGFSSYNEQFF. The CDR3 bases are TGCAGCGTTTCCAGGGGGTTCTCCTCCTACAATGAGCAGTTCTTC.

The chain joins TRBV12-3 or TRBV12-4 to TRBJ2-1; no reliable D call. This CDR3 region has 11 residues. V was trimmed by 4 bases and J by 7 bases, leaving 5 bases between them. The CDR3 here is CASSWVNEQFF. The CDR3 DNA reads as TGTGCCAGCAGTTGGGTTAATGAGCAGTTCTTC.

The chain links TRBV7-9 to TRBJ2-3, with D uncertain. V dropped 1 base and J dropped 2 bases, with 7 bases sitting between them. The CDR3 length is 14 residues. Germline V gives CDR1 SEHNR, CDR2 FQNEAQ (reference sequence). The CDR3 nucleotides read TGTGCCAGCAGCTTAGTCTACACCACAGATACGCAGTATTTT. This translates into CASSLVYTTDTQYF.

On this clonotype: Without the conserved terminal phenylalanine or tryptophan, this CDR3 likely stems from a read error. The rearrangement links TRBV7-9 to TRBJ2-3, with D unresolved. The V gene lost 1 base and the J gene lost 2 bases, with 4 bases spanning the gap. CDR1 and CDR2 from the germline V gene are SEHNR and FQNEAQ (reference sequence). The CDR3 extends over 13 amino acids. CDR3 nucleotide sequence: TGTGCCAGCAGCTTAGACCCCACAGATACGCAGTATCTT. The encoded protein is CASSLDPTDTQYL.

The chain is built from TRBV2 and TRBJ2-3; weak D call: TRBD1 (6 bases). Germline CDR1 and CDR2: SNHLY and FYNNEI. The CDR3 is 14 amino acids. V lost 8 bases and J lost 0, with 12 bases in between. The CDR3: CASCRQASTDTQYF. The CDR3 bases are TGTGCCAGCTGTAGACAGGCAAGCACAGATACGCAGTATTTT. Full variable domain (outside the CDR3, taken from reference TRBV2 and TRBJ2-3): EPEVTQTPSHQVTQMGQEVILRCVPISNHLYFYWYRQILGQKVEFLVSFYNNEISEKSEIFDDQFSVERPDGSNFTLKIRSTKLEDSAMYFCASCRQASTDTQYFGPGTRLTVL.

The rearrangement uses TRBV4-1 and TRBJ2-7, with D maybe TRBD1 (7 bases). The V end was cut by 0 bases, the J end by 2 bases, with 11 bases between. The length of the CDR3 is 15 residues. Germline V gene sequence: CDR1 MGHRA, CDR2 YSYEKL. CDR3 protein: CASSQETGTPYEQYF. CDR3 coding DNA: TGCGCCAGCAGCCAAGAGACAGGGACTCCCTACGAGCAGTACTTC.

J is TRBJ1-2 and V is TRBV29-1, with 9 bases fitting TRBD1. V was pared by 7 bases and J by 0 bases, with 9 bases of the junction left unmatched. The CDR3 has 15 residues. Germline-derived CDR1 and CDR2 are SQVTM and ANQGSEA. The CDR3 protein is CSAEQGALSNYGYTF. CDR3 sequence (DNA): TGCAGCGCCGAACAGGGGGCCCTTTCTAACTATGGCTACACCTTC.

The V and J genes are TRBV20-1 and TRBJ1-1, with TRBD1 as a possible D gene (6 bases). This CDR3 has 11 residues. Germline V gene lookup returns CDR1 DFQATT and CDR2 SNEGSKA (reference sequence). V was trimmed by 2 bases and J by 8 bases, leaving 9 bases between them. As DNA, the CDR3 is TGCAGTGCTAGAAGGGGGGTCGAAGCTTTCTTT. Translating gives CSARRGVEAFF.

Of note for this clonotype: An end of the junction does not agree with germline; a read error may underlie this. The J gene is TRBJ2-5, the V gene TRBV7-2, with D perhaps TRBD2 (6 bases). Germline CDR1 is SGHTA and CDR2 is FQGNSA. The CDR3 runs 14 residues. CDR3 sequence (DNA): TGTGCCAGCAGCCAGAGCGGGCTAGGGGAGACCCTGTACTTC. Translating gives CASSQSGLGETLYF.